This T cell receptor beta chain was identified in a study of T cell changes during pregnancy in multiple sclerosis. This CDR3 has 14 residues. V was pared by 3 bases and J by 5 bases, with 13 bases between. Germline CDR1 reads SEHNR; CDR2 reads FQNEAQ (reference sequence). Method: immunoSEQ multiplex PCR; TCRdb's copy keeps in-frame clones and lacks some. The table shows some 33,000 clones, with about 88% occurring only once. The gene calls are TRBV7-9 and TRBJ1-2, with D possibly matching TRBD1 (6 bases). Sequenced here: CD8+ T cells from peripheral blood mononuclear cells, sampled in the third trimester of pregnancy. The origin of this receptor is a female donor with multiple sclerosis, enrolled in a pregnancy study. The CDR3 is CASSLTGTLYGYTF. CDR3 sequence (DNA): TGTGCCAGCAGCTTGACCGGGACACTTTATGGCTACACCTTC.